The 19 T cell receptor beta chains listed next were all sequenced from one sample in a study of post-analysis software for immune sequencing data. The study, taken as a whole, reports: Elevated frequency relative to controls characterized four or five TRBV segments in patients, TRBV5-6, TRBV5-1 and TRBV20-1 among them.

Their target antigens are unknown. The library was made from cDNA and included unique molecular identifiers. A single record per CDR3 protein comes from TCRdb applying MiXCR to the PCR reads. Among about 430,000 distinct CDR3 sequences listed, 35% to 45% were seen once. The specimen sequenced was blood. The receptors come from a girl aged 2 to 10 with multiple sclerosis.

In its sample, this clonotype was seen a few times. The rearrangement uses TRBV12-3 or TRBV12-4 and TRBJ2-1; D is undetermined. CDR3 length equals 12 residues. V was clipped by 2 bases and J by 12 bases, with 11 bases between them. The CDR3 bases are TGTGCCAGCAGTTTACCCCGCGTGGGGCAGTTCTTC. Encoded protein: CASSLPRVGQFF.

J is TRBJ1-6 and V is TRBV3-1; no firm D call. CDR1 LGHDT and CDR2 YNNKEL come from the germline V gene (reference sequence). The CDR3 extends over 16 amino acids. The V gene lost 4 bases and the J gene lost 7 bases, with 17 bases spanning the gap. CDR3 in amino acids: CASSPLRKGSNSPLHF. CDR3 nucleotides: TGTGCCAGCAGCCCACTCAGGAAGGGATCAAATTCACCCCTCCACTTT.

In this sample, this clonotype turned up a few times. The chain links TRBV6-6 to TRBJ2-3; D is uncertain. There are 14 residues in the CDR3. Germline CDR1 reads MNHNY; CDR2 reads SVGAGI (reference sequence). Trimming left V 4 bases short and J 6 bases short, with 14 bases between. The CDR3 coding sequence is TGTGCCAGCAGTTCCCCAGCAGGCAGGGATACGCAGTATTTT. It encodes CASSSPAGRDTQYF.

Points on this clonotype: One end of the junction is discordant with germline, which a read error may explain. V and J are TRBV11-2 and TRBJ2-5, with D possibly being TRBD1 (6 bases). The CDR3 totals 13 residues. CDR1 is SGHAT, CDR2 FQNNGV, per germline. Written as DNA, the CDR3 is TGTGCCAGCAGCCATCAGGGGCAAGGGACCCAGTACTTC. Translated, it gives CASSHQGQGTQYF.

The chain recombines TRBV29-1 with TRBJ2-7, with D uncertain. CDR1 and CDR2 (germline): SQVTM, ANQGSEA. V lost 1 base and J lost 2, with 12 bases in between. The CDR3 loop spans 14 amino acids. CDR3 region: CSVEGYSNTYEQYF. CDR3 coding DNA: TGCAGCGTTGAAGGGTACAGTAACACCTACGAGCAGTACTTC.

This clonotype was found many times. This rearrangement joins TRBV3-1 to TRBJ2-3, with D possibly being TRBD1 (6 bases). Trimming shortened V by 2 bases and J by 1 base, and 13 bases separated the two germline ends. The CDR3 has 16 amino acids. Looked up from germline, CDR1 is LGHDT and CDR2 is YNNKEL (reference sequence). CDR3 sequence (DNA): TGTGCCAGCAGCCAAACCATTTCAGGGGGCACAGATACGCAGTATTTT. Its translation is CASSQTISGGTDTQYF.

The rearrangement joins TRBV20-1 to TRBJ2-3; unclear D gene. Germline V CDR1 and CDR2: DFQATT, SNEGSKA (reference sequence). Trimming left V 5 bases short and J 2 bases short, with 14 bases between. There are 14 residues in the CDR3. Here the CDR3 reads CSAYNGPLTDTQYF. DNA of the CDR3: TGCAGTGCTTATAATGGACCACTCACAGATACGCAGTATTTT.

CDR3 sequence: CASSVGVGGGIQETQYF. In DNA form, the CDR3 reads TGTGCCAGCAGCGTAGGAGTAGGTGGCGGAATACAAGAGACCCAGTACTTC. V is TRBV9 and J is TRBJ2-5; D unresolved. Germline V CDR1 and CDR2: SGDLS, YYNGEE. CDR3 length: 17 amino acids. V was cut by 0 bases and J by 2 bases, with 17 bases left in between.

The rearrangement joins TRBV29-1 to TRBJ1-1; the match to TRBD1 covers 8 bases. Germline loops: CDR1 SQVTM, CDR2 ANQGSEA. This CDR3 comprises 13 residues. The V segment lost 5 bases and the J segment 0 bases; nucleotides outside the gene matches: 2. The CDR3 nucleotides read TGCAGCGTTAACAGGGGGTTGAACACTGAAGCTTTCTTT. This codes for CSVNRGLNTEAFF.

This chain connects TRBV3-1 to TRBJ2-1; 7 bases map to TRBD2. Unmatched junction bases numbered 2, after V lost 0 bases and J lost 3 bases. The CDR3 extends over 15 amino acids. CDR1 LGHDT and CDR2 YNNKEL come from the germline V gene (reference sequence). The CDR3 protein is CASSQDGRGYNEQFF. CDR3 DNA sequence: TGTGCCAGCAGCCAAGATGGGAGGGGCTACAATGAGCAGTTCTTC.

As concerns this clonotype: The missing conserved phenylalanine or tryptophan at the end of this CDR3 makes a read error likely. The CDR3 coding sequence is TGCAGCGTTGATTCTCCGGACTCTTCCTACGAGCAGTACTGC. Translated, it gives CSVDSPDSSYEQYC. The chain carries TRBV29-1 and TRBJ2-4; D perhaps matches TRBD2 (5 bases). With the DNA end fitting TRBJ2-7 better, the J assignment may be wrong. CDR3 length equals 14 residues. The germline V gene has CDR1 SQVTM and CDR2 ANQGSEA.

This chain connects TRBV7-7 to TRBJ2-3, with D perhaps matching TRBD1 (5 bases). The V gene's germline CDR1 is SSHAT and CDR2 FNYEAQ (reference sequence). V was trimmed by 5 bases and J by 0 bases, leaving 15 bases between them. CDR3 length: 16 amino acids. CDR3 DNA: TGTGCCAGCAGCCCCCGACAGATTTCTAGCACAGATACGCAGTATTTT. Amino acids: CASSPRQISSTDTQYF.

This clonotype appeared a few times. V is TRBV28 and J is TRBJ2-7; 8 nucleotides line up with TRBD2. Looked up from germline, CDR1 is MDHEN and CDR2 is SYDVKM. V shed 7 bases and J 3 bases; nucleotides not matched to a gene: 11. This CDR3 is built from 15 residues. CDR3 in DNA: TGTGCCAGCACCTCACCGGGACTAGTGGGCTACGAGCAGTACTTC. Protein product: CASTSPGLVGYEQYF.

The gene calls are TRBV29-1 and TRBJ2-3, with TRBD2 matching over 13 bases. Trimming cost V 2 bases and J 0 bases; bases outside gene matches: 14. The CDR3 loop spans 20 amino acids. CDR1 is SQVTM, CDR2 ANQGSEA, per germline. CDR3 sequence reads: CSVENPPWTSGGTSTDTQYF. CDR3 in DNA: TGCAGCGTTGAAAATCCCCCCTGGACTAGCGGGGGAACTAGCACAGATACGCAGTATTTT.

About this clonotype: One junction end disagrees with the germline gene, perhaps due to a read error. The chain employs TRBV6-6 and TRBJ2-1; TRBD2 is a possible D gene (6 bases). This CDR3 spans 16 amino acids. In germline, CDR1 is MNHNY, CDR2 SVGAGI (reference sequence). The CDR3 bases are TGTGCCAGTAGTTACGCGGAGGGGACCCCGCCCTACGAGCAGTTCTTC. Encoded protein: CASSYAEGTPPYEQFF.

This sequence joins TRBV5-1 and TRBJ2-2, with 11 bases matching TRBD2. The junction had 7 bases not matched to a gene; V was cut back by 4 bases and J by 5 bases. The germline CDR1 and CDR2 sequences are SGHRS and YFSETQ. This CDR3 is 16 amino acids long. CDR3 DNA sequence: TGCGCCAGCAGCCTAAAACTAGCGGGAGAAACCGGGGAGCTGTTTTTT. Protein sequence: CASSLKLAGETGELFF.

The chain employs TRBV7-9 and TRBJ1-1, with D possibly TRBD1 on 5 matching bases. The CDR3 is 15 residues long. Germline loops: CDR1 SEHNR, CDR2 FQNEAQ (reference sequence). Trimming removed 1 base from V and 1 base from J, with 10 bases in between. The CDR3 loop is CASSLGMGPNTEAFF. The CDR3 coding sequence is TGTGCCAGCAGCTTAGGAATGGGACCGAACACTGAAGCTTTCTTT.

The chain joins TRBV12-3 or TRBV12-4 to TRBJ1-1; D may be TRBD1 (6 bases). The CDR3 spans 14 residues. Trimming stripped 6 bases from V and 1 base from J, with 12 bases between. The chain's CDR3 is CASRLGQPNTEAFF. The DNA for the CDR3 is TGTGCCAGCAGGCTTGGACAGCCGAACACTGAAGCTTTCTTT.

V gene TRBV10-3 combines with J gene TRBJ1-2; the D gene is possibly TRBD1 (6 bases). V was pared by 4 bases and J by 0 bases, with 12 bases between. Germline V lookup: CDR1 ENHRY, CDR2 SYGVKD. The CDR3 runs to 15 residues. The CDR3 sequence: CAISVAGEANYGYTF. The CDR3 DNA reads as TGTGCCATCAGTGTGGCAGGGGAAGCTAACTATGGCTACACCTTC.